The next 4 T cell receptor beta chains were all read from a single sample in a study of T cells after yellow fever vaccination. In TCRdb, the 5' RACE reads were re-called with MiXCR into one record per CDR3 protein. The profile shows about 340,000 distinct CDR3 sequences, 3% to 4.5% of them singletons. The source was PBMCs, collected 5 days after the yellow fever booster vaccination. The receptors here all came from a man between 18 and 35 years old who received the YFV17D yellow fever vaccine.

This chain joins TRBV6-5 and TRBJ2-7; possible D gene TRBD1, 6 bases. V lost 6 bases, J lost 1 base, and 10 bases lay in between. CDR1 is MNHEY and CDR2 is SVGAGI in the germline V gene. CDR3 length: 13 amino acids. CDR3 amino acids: CASRDSGSYEQYF. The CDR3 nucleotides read TGTGCCAGCAGGGACAGCGGATCCTACGAGCAGTACTTC.

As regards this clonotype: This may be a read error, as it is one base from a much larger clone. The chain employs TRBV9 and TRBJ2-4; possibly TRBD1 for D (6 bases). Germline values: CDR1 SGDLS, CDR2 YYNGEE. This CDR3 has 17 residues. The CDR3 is CASSPVLEGGAINIQYF. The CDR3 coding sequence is TGTGCCAGCAGCCCCGTCCTCGAAGGGGGAGCCATAAACATTCAGTACTTC.

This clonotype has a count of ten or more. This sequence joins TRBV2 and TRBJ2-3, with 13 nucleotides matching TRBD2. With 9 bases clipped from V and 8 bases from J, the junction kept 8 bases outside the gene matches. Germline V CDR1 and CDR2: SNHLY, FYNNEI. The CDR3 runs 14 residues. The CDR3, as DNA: TGTGCCAGGGGCACTAGCGGGGGGGCCTCTACGCAGTATTTT. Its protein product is CARGTSGGASTQYF.

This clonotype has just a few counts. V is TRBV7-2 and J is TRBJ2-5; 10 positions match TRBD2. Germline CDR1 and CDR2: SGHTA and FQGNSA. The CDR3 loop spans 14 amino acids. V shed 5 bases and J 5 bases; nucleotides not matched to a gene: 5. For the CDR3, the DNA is TGTGCCAGCAGCGTCAGAGCGGGGGGGGAGACCCAGTACTTC. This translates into CASSVRAGGETQYF.